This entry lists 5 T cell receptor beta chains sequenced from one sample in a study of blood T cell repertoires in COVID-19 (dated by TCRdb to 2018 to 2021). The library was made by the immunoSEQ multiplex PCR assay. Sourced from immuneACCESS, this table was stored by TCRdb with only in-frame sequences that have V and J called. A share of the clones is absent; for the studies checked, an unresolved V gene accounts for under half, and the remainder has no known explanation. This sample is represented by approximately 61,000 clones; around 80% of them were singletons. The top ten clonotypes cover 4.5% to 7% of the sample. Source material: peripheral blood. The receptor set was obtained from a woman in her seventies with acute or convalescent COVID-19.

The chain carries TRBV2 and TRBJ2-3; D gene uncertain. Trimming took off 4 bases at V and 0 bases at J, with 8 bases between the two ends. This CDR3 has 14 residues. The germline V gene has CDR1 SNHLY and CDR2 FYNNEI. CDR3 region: CASSARASTDTQYF. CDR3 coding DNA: TGTGCCAGCAGTGCGAGAGCGAGCACAGATACGCAGTATTTT.

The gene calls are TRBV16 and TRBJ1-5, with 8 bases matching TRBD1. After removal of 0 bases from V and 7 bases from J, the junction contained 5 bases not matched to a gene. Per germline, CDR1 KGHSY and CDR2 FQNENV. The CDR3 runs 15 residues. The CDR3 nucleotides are TGTGCCAGCAGCCAATCGACAGGGGCACTACAGCCCCAGCATTTT. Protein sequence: CASSQSTGALQPQHF. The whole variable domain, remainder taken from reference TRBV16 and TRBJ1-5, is GEEVAQTPKHLVRGEGQKAKLYCAPIKGHSYVFWYQQVLKNEFKFLISFQNENVFDETGMPKERFSAKCLPNSPCSLEIQATKLEDSAVYFCASSQSTGALQPQHFGDGTRLSIL.

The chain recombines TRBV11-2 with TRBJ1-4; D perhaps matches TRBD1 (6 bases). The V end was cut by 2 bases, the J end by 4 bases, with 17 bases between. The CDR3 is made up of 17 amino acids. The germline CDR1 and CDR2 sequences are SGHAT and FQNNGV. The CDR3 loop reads CASSLRGLQGINEKLFF. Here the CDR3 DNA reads TGTGCCAGCAGCTTAAGGGGATTACAGGGAATTAATGAAAAACTGTTTTTT.

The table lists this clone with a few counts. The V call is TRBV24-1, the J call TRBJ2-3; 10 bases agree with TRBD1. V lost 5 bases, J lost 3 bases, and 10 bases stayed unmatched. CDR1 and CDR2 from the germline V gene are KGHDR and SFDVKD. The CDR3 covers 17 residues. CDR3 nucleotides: TGTGCCACCAGTGGGGTCGGGGACAGGGGAAAGACAGATACGCAGTATTTT. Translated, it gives CATSGVGDRGKTDTQYF.

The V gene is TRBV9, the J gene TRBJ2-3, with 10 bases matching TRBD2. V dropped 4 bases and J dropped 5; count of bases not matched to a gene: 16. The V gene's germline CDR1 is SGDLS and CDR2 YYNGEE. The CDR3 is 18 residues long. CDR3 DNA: TGTGCCAGCAGCACACCTTACTGGAGCGGGGGGGCCTTAGATACGCAGTATTTT. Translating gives CASSTPYWSGGALDTQYF.